This T cell receptor beta chain comes out of a study of radiotherapy plus CTLA-4 blockade in lung cancer. Data came from immunoSEQ multiplex PCR; TCRdb stores just in-frame clones and leaves some out. Of about 120,000 clones listed, about four fifths are singletons. CDR3 length: 15 residues. Germline V CDR1 and CDR2: MNHEY, SVGAGI. Trimming removed 5 bases from V and 3 bases from J, with 14 bases in between. The sequencing here drew on peripheral blood, taken from a patient treated with radiotherapy plus ipilimumab. This rearrangement joins TRBV6-5 to TRBJ2-1, with D tentatively TRBD1 (5 bases). The origin of this receptor is a human donor with non-small cell lung cancer who had a partial response to radiotherapy plus ipilimumab. The CDR3 here is CASSVLEGDYNEQFF. The CDR3 DNA follows: TGTGCCAGCAGTGTACTCGAAGGGGACTACAATGAGCAGTTCTTC.